A selection of T cell receptor beta chains follows, all from one sample in a study of CD8+ T cells in alopecia areata. Profiling relied on immunoSEQ multiplex PCR, and the TCRdb table lists in-frame clones only, not all of them. The sample shows roughly 200,000 clones, around two fifths of them seen only once. This material consisted of CD4+ T cells sorted from blood, taken around week 34, from a patient treated with tofacitinib. The receptors derive from a human donor with alopecia areata. CDR3s include the opening cysteine and the closing phenylalanine or tryptophan. A D gene is named only where the DNA matches it firmly. Not every row has a clone size; where given, it reads once, few, many or a size class.

V gene: TRBV30
clone size: .
D gene: .
CDR3 length: 14
J gene: TRBJ2-3
CDR3 protein: CAWTIPLPSPTQYF
CDR3 DNA: TGTGCCTGGACTATACCACTACCGTCACCTACGCAGTATTTT

V gene: TRBV5-1
clone size: .
D gene: TRBD1
CDR3 length: 16
J gene: TRBJ2-1
CDR3 protein: CASSLVGTGAYNEQFF
CDR3 DNA: TGCGCCAGCAGCTTGGTCGGGACAGGGGCCTACAATGAGCAGTTCTTC

V gene: TRBV30
clone size: .
D gene: .
CDR3 length: 12
J gene: TRBJ2-1
CDR3 protein: CAWSVPGDEQFF
CDR3 DNA: TGTGCCTGGAGTGTACCAGGGGATGAGCAGTTCTTC

V gene: TRBV30
clone size: .
D gene: TRBD1
CDR3 length: 13
J gene: TRBJ2-7
CDR3 protein: CAWTTGGRREQYF
CDR3 DNA: TGTGCCTGGACTACAGGGGGTCGGAGGGAGCAGTACTTC

V gene: TRBV27
clone size: .
D gene: TRBD2
CDR3 length: 13
J gene: TRBJ2-7
CDR3 protein: CASNVAGAGEQYF
CDR3 DNA: TGTGCCAGCAACGTAGCGGGAGCGGGTGAGCAGTACTTC

V gene: TRBV10-3
clone size: few
D gene: TRBD2
CDR3 length: 14
J gene: TRBJ2-7
CDR3 protein: CAISESGLEDEQYF
CDR3 DNA: TGTGCCATCAGTGAGTCGGGACTAGAGGACGAGCAGTACTTC

V gene: TRBV30
clone size: .
D gene: .
CDR3 length: 15
J gene: TRBJ1-4
CDR3 protein: CAWTARGLSNEKLFF
CDR3 DNA: TGTGCCTGGACCGCACGGGGTTTGAGTAATGAAAAACTGTTTTTT

V gene: TRBV30
clone size: .
D gene: .
CDR3 length: 12
J gene: TRBJ1-3
CDR3 protein: CAFTESGNTIYF
CDR3 DNA: TGTGCCTTTACAGAGTCTGGAAACACCATATATTTT

V gene: TRBV19
clone size: .
D gene: .
CDR3 length: 15
J gene: TRBJ1-1
CDR3 protein: CASSMGGHSGTEAFF
CDR3 DNA: TGTGCCAGTAGTATGGGAGGGCATTCCGGCACTGAAGCTTTCTTT

V gene: TRBV5-1
clone size: .
D gene: .
CDR3 length: 13
J gene: TRBJ2-5
CDR3 protein: CASSLGTQETQYF
CDR3 DNA: TGCGCCAGCAGCTTGGGTACCCAAGAGACCCAGTACTTC

V gene: TRBV29-1
clone size: .
D gene: .
CDR3 length: 13
J gene: TRBJ1-5
CDR3 protein: CSVARDGQQPQHF
CDR3 DNA: TGCAGCGTTGCCAGGGATGGGCAGCAGCCCCAGCATTTT

V gene: TRBV30
clone size: few
D gene: TRBD2
CDR3 length: 14
J gene: TRBJ2-1
CDR3 protein: CACHGRAPLNEQFF
CDR3 DNA: TGTGCCTGTCACGGGAGGGCCCCGTTGAATGAGCAGTTCTTC

V gene: TRBV30
clone size: .
D gene: .
CDR3 length: 13
J gene: TRBJ1-1
CDR3 protein: CAWSRGEDTEAFF
CDR3 DNA: TGTGCCTGGAGCCGTGGGGAGGACACTGAAGCTTTCTTT

V gene: TRBV5-4
clone size: .
D gene: TRBD2
CDR3 length: 16
J gene: TRBJ2-1
CDR3 protein: CASSLAVSGAYNEQFF
CDR3 DNA: TGTGCCAGCAGCTTAGCCGTTAGCGGGGCCTACAATGAGCAGTTCTTC

V gene: TRBV5-1
clone size: .
D gene: TRBD2
CDR3 length: 17
J gene: TRBJ2-5
CDR3 protein: CASSLYQTSGLQETQYF
CDR3 DNA: TGCGCCAGCAGCTTGTATCAGACTAGCGGACTCCAAGAGACCCAGTACTTC

V gene: TRBV2
clone size: few
D gene: TRBD1
CDR3 length: 15
J gene: TRBJ2-1
CDR3 protein: CASTQGQGADNEQFF
CDR3 DNA: TGTGCCAGCACCCAAGGACAGGGGGCTGACAATGAGCAGTTCTTC

V gene: TRBV5-1
clone size: many
D gene: .
CDR3 length: 16
J gene: TRBJ2-6
CDR3 protein: CASSSAQNSGANVLTF
CDR3 DNA: TGCGCCAGCAGCTCTGCGCAGAATTCTGGGGCCAACGTCCTGACTTTC

V gene: TRBV10-3
clone size: .
D gene: .
CDR3 length: 14
J gene: TRBJ2-7
CDR3 protein: CAISPGDGTYEQYF
CDR3 DNA: TGTGCCATCAGTCCCGGGGACGGCACCTACGAGCAGTACTTC

V gene: TRBV6-5
clone size: once
D gene: .
CDR3 length: 14
J gene: TRBJ1-1
CDR3 protein: CASSSDVLNTEAFF
CDR3 DNA: TGTGCCAGCAGTTCCGATGTTTTGAACACTGAAGCTTTCTTT

V gene: TRBV30
clone size: .
D gene: TRBD2
CDR3 length: 17
J gene: TRBJ2-1
CDR3 protein: CAWSRGLAGGPANEQFF
CDR3 DNA: TGTGCCTGGAGTAGGGGACTAGCGGGGGGGCCCGCCAATGAGCAGTTCTTC

V gene: TRBV29-1
clone size: .
D gene: .
CDR3 length: 13
J gene: TRBJ1-3
CDR3 protein: CSVVPAGGNTIYF
CDR3 DNA: TGCAGCGTTGTGCCCGCAGGGGGAAACACCATATATTTT

V gene: TRBV18
clone size: many
D gene: .
CDR3 length: 14
J gene: TRBJ1-4
CDR3 protein: CASSPMAANEKLFF
CDR3 DNA: TGTGCCAGCTCACCAATGGCCGCTAATGAAAAACTGTTTTTT

V gene: TRBV9
clone size: .
D gene: TRBD1
CDR3 length: 18
J gene: TRBJ2-1
CDR3 protein: CASSIRQGTPGPYNEQFF
CDR3 DNA: TGTGCCAGCAGCATCAGACAGGGAACCCCAGGCCCCTACAATGAGCAGTTCTTC

V gene: TRBV4-1
clone size: few
D gene: .
CDR3 length: 13
J gene: TRBJ1-1
CDR3 protein: CASSQAAAGEAFF
CDR3 DNA: TGCGCCAGCAGCCAAGCAGCTGCAGGGGAAGCTTTCTTT

V gene: TRBV7-3
clone size: .
D gene: .
CDR3 length: 14
J gene: TRBJ2-7
CDR3 protein: CASSFGGVGDEQYF
CDR3 DNA: TGTGCCAGCAGCTTTGGAGGGGTTGGCGACGAGCAGTACTTC

V gene: TRBV10-3
clone size: .
D gene: .
CDR3 length: 13
J gene: TRBJ1-2
CDR3 protein: CAISEERGYGYTF
CDR3 DNA: TGTGCCATCAGTGAAGAGAGGGGATACGGCTACACCTTC

V gene: TRBV5-6
clone size: .
D gene: .
CDR3 length: 14
J gene: TRBJ1-5
CDR3 protein: CASSLVGDGQPQHF
CDR3 DNA: TGTGCCAGCAGCTTGGTCGGAGATGGTCAGCCCCAGCATTTT